The 8 T cell receptor beta chains below all came from one sample that was sequenced in a study of T cell responses to AZD1222 COVID-19 vaccine. Sequencing was performed with immunoSEQ multiplex PCR; in TCRdb, only in-frame clones are kept and a portion is missing. The data hold 150,000 to 200,000 clones, with around 93% observed a single time. The starting material was peripheral blood, obtained on day 0 of AZD1222 vaccination. These receptors were collected from an adult in good health.

The chain joins TRBV19 to TRBJ1-5; D gene ambiguous. CDR1 and CDR2 from the germline V gene are LNHDA and SQIVND (reference sequence). The CDR3 contains 13 residues. Trimming stripped 3 bases from V and 4 bases from J, with 7 bases between. For the CDR3, the DNA is TGTGCCAGTAGTATGGCCCAAAATCAGCCCCAGCATTTT. As protein: CASSMAQNQPQHF.

The chain has TRBV28 and TRBJ2-1; D is unclear. CDR3 length: 11 amino acids. CDR1 and CDR2 from the germline V gene are MDHEN and SYDVKM. V was pared by 8 bases and J by 7 bases, with 9 bases between. CDR3 sequence reads: CASGSRNEQFF. As DNA, the CDR3 is TGTGCCAGCGGGTCCCGTAATGAGCAGTTCTTC.

This chain uses TRBV9 with TRBJ2-1; 8 bases align to TRBD2. The germline V gene has CDR1 SGDLS and CDR2 YYNGEE. Trimming cost V 3 bases and J 1 base; bases outside gene matches: 18. The CDR3 is 20 residues long. The DNA of the CDR3 is TGTGCCAGCAGCGCGCGGGCACTGGACGGGAGGGGCAGGTCCTACAATGAGCAGTTCTTC. Amino acid sequence: CASSARALDGRGRSYNEQFF.

The gene calls are TRBV11-3 and TRBJ2-1, with D perhaps matching TRBD1 or TRBD2 (5 bases each). From germline, CDR1 is SGHNT and CDR2 YENEEA. V was trimmed by 1 base and J by 8 bases, leaving 27 bases between them. This CDR3 is built from 19 residues. The CDR3 coding sequence is TGTGCCAGCAGCTTAGCTTGGGACGACGGGATAGTGGTTATCGATGAGCAGTTCTTC. Translated, it gives CASSLAWDDGIVVIDEQFF.

This sequence joins TRBV7-3 and TRBJ2-1; 9 nucleotides line up with TRBD2. The V and J ends lost 2 bases and 0 bases, in that order; junction bases with no gene match: 5. Germline values: CDR1 SGHTA, CDR2 FQGTGA. This CDR3 spans 17 amino acids. CDR3 DNA: TGTGCCAGCAGCTTAGGTGGTAGCGGGAGCTCCTACAATGAGCAGTTCTTC. It specifies CASSLGGSGSSYNEQFF.

V gene TRBV9 combines with J gene TRBJ1-6, with D uncertain. The CDR3 is 15 amino acids. Trimming removed 0 bases from V and 8 bases from J, with 12 bases in between. Germline lookup yields CDR1 SGDLS and CDR2 YYNGEE. CDR3 sequence (DNA): TGTGCCAGCAGCGTAGGGGATCCTAGACATTCACCCCTCCACTTT. Amino acid sequence: CASSVGDPRHSPLHF.

The chain couples TRBV20-1 to TRBJ1-6; possibly TRBD1 for D (5 bases). The germline V and J ends were trimmed by 3 bases and 0 bases, with 12 bases remaining between them. CDR3 length: 16 residues. CDR1 DFQATT and CDR2 SNEGSKA come from the germline V gene (reference sequence). The CDR3 DNA follows: TGCAGTGCTAGTTCGTCAGGGAGCTCCTATAATTCACCCCTCCACTTT. Amino acid sequence: CSASSSGSSYNSPLHF.

V and J are TRBV6-5 and TRBJ2-1; D is possibly TRBD2 (5 bases). Germline V gene sequence: CDR1 MNHEY, CDR2 SVGAGI. V lost 10 bases to trimming and J lost 6 bases, with 22 bases between them. The CDR3 is 15 amino acids. This chain's CDR3 is CAITSLLSRVNEQFF. CDR3 sequence (DNA): TGTGCCATTACTTCATTGCTTTCGCGGGTCAATGAGCAGTTCTTC.